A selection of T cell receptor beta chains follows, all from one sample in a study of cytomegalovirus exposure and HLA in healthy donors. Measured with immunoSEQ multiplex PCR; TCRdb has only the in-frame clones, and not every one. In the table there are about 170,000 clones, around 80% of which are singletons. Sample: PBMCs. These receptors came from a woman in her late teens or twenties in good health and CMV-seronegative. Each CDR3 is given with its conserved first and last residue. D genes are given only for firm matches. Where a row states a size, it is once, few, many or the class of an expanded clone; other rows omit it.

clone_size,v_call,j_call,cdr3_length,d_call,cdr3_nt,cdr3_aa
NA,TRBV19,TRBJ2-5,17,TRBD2,TGTGCCAGTGCATCCTGGATTGGTGGCGGGAGTTATGAGACCCAGTACTTC,CASASWIGGGSYETQYF
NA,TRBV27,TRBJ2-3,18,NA,TGTGCCAGCAGTTTATCGATCCCGGGGAAACCTAGCACAGATACGCAGTATTTT,CASSLSIPGKPSTDTQYF
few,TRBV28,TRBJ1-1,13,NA,TGTGCCAGTAAAACACAGGAAAACACTGAAGCTTTCTTT,CASKTQENTEAFF
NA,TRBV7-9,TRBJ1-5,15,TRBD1,TGTGCCAGCAGCTTAGGGACAGGGGGGAATCAGCCCCAGCATTTT,CASSLGTGGNQPQHF
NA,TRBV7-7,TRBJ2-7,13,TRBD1,TGTGCTAGCAGCGGTACACGGGACAGCGAGCAGTACTTC,CASSGTRDSEQYF
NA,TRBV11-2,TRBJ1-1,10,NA,TGTGCCAGCGCGGGGCCACGGGCTTTCTTT,CASAGPRAFF
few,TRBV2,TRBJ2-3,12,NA,TGTGCCAGCAGTGGACAGATGGATACGCAGTATTTT,CASSGQMDTQYF
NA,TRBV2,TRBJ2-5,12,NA,TGTGCCAGCAGTGGGACACAAGAGACCCAGTACTTC,CASSGTQETQYF
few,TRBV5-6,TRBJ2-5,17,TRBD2,TGTGCCAGCAGCTTGGCCGTAGGCGGGAGAGTGGGGGAGACCCAGTACTTC,CASSLAVGGRVGETQYF
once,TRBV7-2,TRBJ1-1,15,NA,TGTGCCAGCAGATACTTCCGGGATCTGAACACTGAAGCTTTCTTT,CASRYFRDLNTEAFF
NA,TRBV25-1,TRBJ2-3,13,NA,TGTGCCAGCAGAGGGAGTCACACAGATACGCAGTATTTT,CASRGSHTDTQYF
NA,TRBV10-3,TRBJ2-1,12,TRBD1,TGTGCCATCAGTGGGACAGGGGACGAGCAGTTCTTC,CAISGTGDEQFF
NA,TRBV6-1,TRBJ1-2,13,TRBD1,TGTGCCACTCGGGACAGGGCTTGGTATGGCTACACCTTC,CATRDRAWYGYTF
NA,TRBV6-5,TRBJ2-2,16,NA,TGTGCCAGCAGTTTCACTAGCTGGTTGAGCACCGGGGAGCTGTTTTTT,CASSFTSWLSTGELFF
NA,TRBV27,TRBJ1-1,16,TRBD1,TGTGCCAGCAGTTTATGGTTTCGGGACAGGAACACTGAAGCTTTCTTT,CASSLWFRDRNTEAFF
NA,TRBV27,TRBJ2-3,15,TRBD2,TGTGCCAGCAGTTTGAAACTAGCGGGAGCAGATACGCAGTATTTT,CASSLKLAGADTQYF
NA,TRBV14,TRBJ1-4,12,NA,TGTGCCAGCACCCTATGGAGGGAAAAACTGTTTTTT,CASTLWREKLFF
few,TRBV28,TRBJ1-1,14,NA,TGTGCCAGCTCTCGGACAGACTTGAACACTGAAGCTTTCTTT,CASSRTDLNTEAFF
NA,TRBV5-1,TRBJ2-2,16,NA,TGCGCCAGCAGCCTGAGTCTTAGCGGCACCACCGGGGAGCTGTTTTTT,CASSLSLSGTTGELFF
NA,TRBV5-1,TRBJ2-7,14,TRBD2,TGCGCCAGCAAACTAGCGGGAGGTTCGTACGAGCAGTACTTC,CASKLAGGSYEQYF
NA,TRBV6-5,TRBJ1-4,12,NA,TGTGCCACCGGGGAGTCTCGGGGGGCACTGTTTTTT,CATGESRGALFF
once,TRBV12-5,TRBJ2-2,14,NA,TGTGCTAGTGGAGCTCAGGGAAAAGACGGGGAGCTGTTTTTT,CASGAQGKDGELFF